The T cell receptor beta chain under discussion was sequenced for a study of T cell repertoires in cytomegalovirus infection. Across the study: HLA-C-restricted CMV epitopes, recently identified, and well-studied HLA-B-restricted ones were used by the study. The public TCR beta signatures pointed to both CMV infection and matching HLA type. Study-wide points: Cumulated frequencies of public TCR beta families served to identify carriers of CMV plus the relevant HLA. CMV-specific TCR beta clonotypes restricted by HLA-C were the ones dominating the ex vivo response.

TCRdb itself ran the reads through MiXCR, one entry per CDR3 protein. The sample shows 450,000 to 600,000 distinct CDR3 sequences, about 33% of them seen only once. With regard to this clonotype: Its antigen is undetermined.

This sequence originates from a human donor in good health (CMV status not recorded). Some clones in this sample may be carry-over from other donors' samples. The source was cultured PBMCs, collected from culture after CMV antigen stimulation.

The CDR3 DNA sequence: TGTGCCAGCAGCTCGGACGAGTACAGGGTAGCGGACACCGGGGAGCTGTTTTTT. Its protein is CASSSDEYRVADTGELFF. The rearrangement joins TRBV5-6 to TRBJ2-2; D possibly matches TRBD1 or TRBD2 (6 bases each). With 3 bases removed from V and 3 bases from J, the gap between germline ends came to 21 bases. The CDR3 consists of 18 residues. Germline lookup yields CDR1 SGHDT and CDR2 YYEEEE.